This is a list of T cell receptor beta chains from one sample in a study of regulatory T cells in long-lasting Graves disease. One entry per CDR3 protein, called by TCRdb with MiXCR from the multiplex PCR reads. This sample has hundreds of thousands of distinct CDR3 sequences, with approximately 13% found just once. These same records also appear under a second study, on T cells in Graves' hyperthyroidism and ophthalmopathy.

The source was peripheral blood mononuclear cells (PBMCs), collected at new diagnosis, from a patient treated with antithyroid drugs. These receptors all stem from a young man with Graves disease. Both conserved end residues are part of each CDR3. D genes are given only for firm matches. A clone size is listed for some rows: how often the clone was seen (once, few, many), or a class if it is expanded.

j_gene: TRBJ2-7; v_gene: TRBV5-6; abundance: few; d_gene: NA; CDR3aa: CASSLGKNPYEQYF
j_gene: TRBJ2-1; v_gene: TRBV24-1; abundance: many; d_gene: NA; CDR3aa: CATSDSLSEQFF
j_gene: TRBJ2-5; v_gene: TRBV12-3/TRBV12-4; abundance: many; d_gene: NA; CDR3aa: CASSFSVGETQYF
j_gene: TRBJ2-5; v_gene: TRBV11-2; abundance: NA; d_gene: TRBD2; CDR3aa: CASSLVASGSGETQYF
j_gene: TRBJ2-1; v_gene: TRBV5-1; abundance: many; d_gene: NA; CDR3aa: CASSRTSRDYNEQFF
j_gene: TRBJ1-1; v_gene: TRBV5-1; abundance: many; d_gene: NA; CDR3aa: CASSFNRVSDTEAFF
j_gene: TRBJ2-3; v_gene: TRBV20-1; abundance: many; d_gene: TRBD2; CDR3aa: CSARGASGRPTADTQYF
j_gene: TRBJ1-5; v_gene: TRBV7-2; abundance: many; d_gene: NA; CDR3aa: CASSLENTSYQPQHF
j_gene: TRBJ2-6; v_gene: TRBV7-2; abundance: NA; d_gene: NA; CDR3aa: CASSLGLFSGANVLTF
j_gene: TRBJ1-5; v_gene: TRBV3-1; abundance: many; d_gene: NA; CDR3aa: CASSPALTSNQPQHF
j_gene: TRBJ1-3; v_gene: TRBV20-1; abundance: many; d_gene: TRBD1; CDR3aa: CSARDSSGNTIYF
j_gene: TRBJ1-1; v_gene: TRBV6-2/TRBV6-3; abundance: many; d_gene: NA; CDR3aa: CASSYVGTEAFF
j_gene: TRBJ1-1; v_gene: TRBV27; abundance: many; d_gene: NA; CDR3aa: CASSLLNSNTEAFF
j_gene: TRBJ2-7; v_gene: TRBV5-6; abundance: NA; d_gene: NA; CDR3aa: CASSLFRSYEQYF
j_gene: TRBJ2-7; v_gene: TRBV4-2; abundance: NA; d_gene: TRBD2; CDR3aa: CASSQEGGKIYEQYF
j_gene: TRBJ1-5; v_gene: TRBV7-9; abundance: many; d_gene: TRBD1; CDR3aa: CASSFQGGQPQHF
j_gene: TRBJ1-2; v_gene: TRBV5-4; abundance: NA; d_gene: NA; CDR3aa: CASSFEGDGYTF
j_gene: TRBJ2-3; v_gene: TRBV20-1; abundance: many; d_gene: TRBD2; CDR3aa: CSASGPGRGTDTQYF
j_gene: TRBJ1-5; v_gene: TRBV27; abundance: few; d_gene: TRBD1; CDR3aa: CASSLAPDRALNQPQHF
j_gene: TRBJ1-1; v_gene: TRBV6-1; abundance: few; d_gene: TRBD1; CDR3aa: CASSEYRGETDEAFF
j_gene: TRBJ2-3; v_gene: TRBV7-6; abundance: once; d_gene: NA; CDR3aa: CASSPWGAGTDTQYF
j_gene: TRBJ2-3; v_gene: TRBV20-1; abundance: many; d_gene: NA; CDR3aa: CSARSRAGVDTQYF
j_gene: TRBJ2-7; v_gene: TRBV10-3; abundance: many; d_gene: TRBD1; CDR3aa: CAIIPGQGIYEQYF
j_gene: TRBJ2-5; v_gene: TRBV14; abundance: few; d_gene: NA; CDR3aa: CASSPAPGGRLETQYF
j_gene: TRBJ2-7; v_gene: TRBV6-5; abundance: many; d_gene: NA; CDR3aa: CASSYSALGGGYEQYF
j_gene: TRBJ2-3; v_gene: TRBV12-3/TRBV12-4; abundance: many; d_gene: NA; CDR3aa: CASSNRVLTDTQYF
j_gene: TRBJ2-7; v_gene: TRBV7-2; abundance: NA; d_gene: TRBD2; CDR3aa: CASSLVDSGGYEQYF
j_gene: TRBJ1-5; v_gene: TRBV4-1; abundance: NA; d_gene: NA; CDR3aa: CASSQVVQGQQHF
j_gene: TRBJ2-6; v_gene: TRBV4-1; abundance: once; d_gene: TRBD2; CDR3aa: CASRSTSGSAGANVLTF
j_gene: TRBJ1-4; v_gene: TRBV5-8; abundance: NA; d_gene: NA; CDR3aa: CASSLRTSEGGKLFF
j_gene: TRBJ2-1; v_gene: TRBV13; abundance: many; d_gene: NA; CDR3aa: CASSVRQAHEQFF
j_gene: TRBJ2-7; v_gene: TRBV28; abundance: many; d_gene: NA; CDR3aa: CASIPASGVTYF
j_gene: TRBJ2-1; v_gene: TRBV12-3/TRBV12-4; abundance: many; d_gene: NA; CDR3aa: CASSLSSARRSYNEQFF
j_gene: TRBJ2-7; v_gene: TRBV5-4; abundance: NA; d_gene: TRBD2; CDR3aa: CASSKEGIQVSSGSSYEQYF
j_gene: TRBJ2-1; v_gene: TRBV20-1; abundance: few; d_gene: NA; CDR3aa: CSARAPWSRGSNEQFF
j_gene: TRBJ2-3; v_gene: TRBV5-1; abundance: many; d_gene: TRBD2; CDR3aa: CASSPKGLAASTDTQYF
j_gene: TRBJ2-3; v_gene: TRBV10-3; abundance: many; d_gene: NA; CDR3aa: CAISESERDTQYF
j_gene: TRBJ2-3; v_gene: TRBV7-6; abundance: many; d_gene: NA; CDR3aa: CASSSGRVRTDTQYF
j_gene: TRBJ2-3; v_gene: TRBV24-1; abundance: NA; d_gene: NA; CDR3aa: CATSDLADTTDTQYF
j_gene: TRBJ2-3; v_gene: TRBV5-1; abundance: many; d_gene: NA; CDR3aa: CASSPGPTDTQYF
j_gene: TRBJ2-7; v_gene: TRBV6-2/TRBV6-3; abundance: many; d_gene: TRBD2; CDR3aa: CASSPFDTSGGEQYF
j_gene: TRBJ2-1; v_gene: TRBV20-1; abundance: few; d_gene: NA; CDR3aa: CSAREPRWEFF
j_gene: TRBJ2-4; v_gene: TRBV28; abundance: many; d_gene: NA; CDR3aa: CASSTAEGSAKNIQYF
j_gene: TRBJ1-6; v_gene: TRBV5-5; abundance: few; d_gene: TRBD1; CDR3aa: CASSQVGQGRSPLHF
j_gene: TRBJ2-1; v_gene: TRBV30; abundance: many; d_gene: NA; CDR3aa: CAWSVRRTFPGNEQFF
j_gene: TRBJ2-1; v_gene: TRBV30; abundance: few; d_gene: NA; CDR3aa: CAWQERDEQFF
j_gene: TRBJ2-3; v_gene: TRBV18; abundance: many; d_gene: NA; CDR3aa: CASSAKLAVADTQYF
j_gene: TRBJ2-3; v_gene: TRBV15; abundance: NA; d_gene: TRBD1; CDR3aa: CATSREAQGLGGAPNTQYF
j_gene: TRBJ2-2; v_gene: TRBV11-3; abundance: NA; d_gene: NA; CDR3aa: CASSPRGTAGTGELFF
j_gene: TRBJ2-3; v_gene: TRBV11-2; abundance: many; d_gene: NA; CDR3aa: CASSLFARELITDTQYF